The rows below give T cell receptor beta chains drawn from one sample of a study of blood T cell repertoires in COVID-19. Clones were sequenced by immunoSEQ multiplex PCR, and TCRdb holds only the in-frame ones, with some missing. The sample has about 310,000 clones, around 87% seen once. The sequencing input was peripheral blood. These receptors all come from a man between 45 and 60 years old with active or convalescent COVID-19. Both conserved end residues are part of each CDR3. Fields, in order: J gene, V gene, D gene, clone size, CDR3 protein, CDR3 DNA. The D gene is left open where the match is weak. Clone size is not always given. Where it is, it says once, few, many or a class for expanded clones.

TRBJ2-1 | TRBV19 | TRBD2 | . | CASTPGLADSYNEQFF | TGTGCCAGTACCCCAGGACTAGCGGACTCCTACAATGAGCAGTTCTTC
TRBJ2-7 | TRBV19 | . | . | CASSRQVSSYEQYF | TGTGCCAGTAGTAGACAGGTGAGCTCCTACGAGCAGTACTTC
TRBJ2-3 | TRBV5-1 | TRBD2 | once | CASRDLAGDDTQYF | TGCGCCAGCAGGGACCTAGCGGGAGACGATACGCAGTATTTT
TRBJ1-4 | TRBV4-3 | . | . | CASSQDRATNEKLFF | TGCGCCAGCAGCCAAGATCGAGCAACTAATGAAAAACTGTTTTTT
TRBJ2-7 | TRBV5-4 | . | . | CASSLSKQGGSYEQYF | TGTGCCAGCAGCTTGTCTAAGCAGGGGGGTTCCTACGAGCAGTACTTC
TRBJ1-2 | TRBV19 | TRBD1 | . | CASSILSGTGDGYTF | TGTGCCAGTAGTATTCTCTCCGGGACAGGGGATGGCTACACCTTC
TRBJ2-1 | TRBV27 | TRBD1 | . | CASSLRRTGGSYNEQFF | TGTGCCAGCAGCCTACGAAGGACAGGGGGTTCCTACAATGAGCAGTTCTTC
TRBJ2-7 | TRBV11-3 | . | . | CASSSGLGSYEQYF | TGTGCCAGCAGCTCGGGACTTGGGTCCTACGAGCAGTACTTC
TRBJ1-5 | TRBV5-5 | . | . | CASSLSGSQPQHF | TGTGCCAGCAGCTTGTCGGGAAGTCAGCCCCAGCATTTT
TRBJ2-2 | TRBV6-5 | . | . | CASSYKRVETGELFF | TGTGCCAGCAGTTACAAGCGGGTGGAAACCGGGGAGCTGTTTTTT
TRBJ2-5 | TRBV5-1 | . | . | CASSLKGGNQETQYF | TGCGCCAGCAGCTTGAAAGGCGGTAACCAAGAGACCCAGTACTTC
TRBJ1-1 | TRBV25-1 | . | . | CASSDPGQLPSAFF | TGTGCCAGCAGTGATCCCGGACAGCTCCCGTCGGCTTTCTTT
TRBJ1-2 | TRBV6-5 | . | . | CASGLGPDYGYTF | TGTGCCAGCGGACTCGGACCGGACTATGGCTACACCTTC
TRBJ1-1 | TRBV5-1 | TRBD1 | few | CASSLVGQGKNTEAFF | TGCGCCAGCAGCTTGGTGGGACAGGGGAAGAACACTGAAGCTTTCTTT
TRBJ1-5 | TRBV6-2/TRBV6-3 | TRBD1 | . | CASSSDRVQPQHF | TGTGCCAGCAGTTCCGACAGGGTCCAGCCCCAGCATTTT
TRBJ1-4 | TRBV3-1/TRBV3-2 | . | . | CASSQGAATGGEKLFF | TGTGCCAGCAGCCAAGGGGCAGCTACAGGTGGTGAAAAACTGTTTTTT
TRBJ1-5 | TRBV27 | . | . | CASSPRPSLNQPQHF | TGTGCCAGCAGTCCCAGGCCTTCCCTAAATCAGCCCCAGCATTTT
TRBJ2-1 | TRBV7-8 | TRBD1 | . | CASSLGWTGGINEQFF | TGTGCCAGCAGCTTAGGGTGGACAGGGGGAATCAATGAGCAGTTCTTC